These 21 T cell receptor beta chains were sequenced from one sample in a study of cytomegalovirus exposure and HLA in healthy donors. Both 60 Vbeta primers and 13 Jbeta primers went into the PCR. The table came from immunoSEQ multiplex PCR; TCRdb's copy has only in-frame clones and leaves some out. The sample records 150,000 to 200,000 clones, approximately 79% being singletons. The source material was PBMCs. The origin of the receptors is a male donor in good health and CMV-seronegative.

The chain has TRBV29-1 and TRBJ2-5; TRBD1 might be the D (5 bases). V was pared by 7 bases and J by 5 bases, with 14 bases between. Germline loops: CDR1 SQVTM, CDR2 ANQGSEA. The CDR3 spans 12 residues. The CDR3 is CSGAGSIETQYF. Here the CDR3 DNA reads TGCAGCGGGGCAGGGTCGATCGAGACCCAGTACTTC.

The chain uses TRBV4-3 and TRBJ1-4; TRBD1 aligns across 9 bases. Germline V gene sequence: CDR1 LGHNA, CDR2 YSLEER. Trimming took 4 bases from V and 7 from J; bases not matched to a gene: 4. The CDR3 is made up of 14 amino acids. CDR3 bases: TGCGCCAGCAGCCCGGGACAGGGTCGTGAAAAACTGTTTTTT. It specifies CASSPGQGREKLFF.

The gene calls are TRBV6-5 and TRBJ2-7; 12 bases match TRBD1. J gave up 1 base and V 6 bases, and 4 bases lay outside the gene matches. Germline-derived CDR1 and CDR2 are MNHEY and SVGAGI. CDR3 size: 15 residues. CDR3 residues: CASRTGQGASYEQYF. The CDR3 DNA reads as TGTGCCAGCAGAACGGGACAGGGGGCTTCCTACGAGCAGTACTTC.

Comments on this clone: At one of its ends the junction is not consistent with the germline gene, which may arise from a read error. The chain has TRBV7-7 and TRBJ2-5, with 7 bases aligning to TRBD1. Germline CDR1 SSHAT, CDR2 FNYEAQ (reference sequence). CDR3 length: 15 residues. CDR3 nucleotides: TGTGCTAGCAGCTTAGGTGGGACAGCTAAAGAGACCCAGTACTTC. As protein: CASSLGGTAKETQYF.

The rearrangement links TRBV6-5 to TRBJ1-2; TRBD1 aligns across 9 bases. Germline lookup yields CDR1 MNHEY and CDR2 SVGAGI. V lost 4 bases, J lost 5 bases, and 2 bases stayed unmatched. The CDR3 is 13 residues long. The CDR3 bases are TGTGCCAGCAGTTCGGGACAGGGATATGGCTACACCTTC. It yields the protein CASSSGQGYGYTF.

This chain joins TRBV5-1 and TRBJ2-5; D gene unclear. CDR1 is SGHRS, CDR2 YFSETQ, per germline. This CDR3 comprises 13 residues. V shed 0 bases and J shed 8 bases, with 11 bases lying between them. The CDR3 loop is CASSLARFETQYF. The CDR3 bases are TGCGCCAGCAGCTTGGCCAGGTTTGAAACCCAGTACTTC.

The genes are TRBV19 and TRBJ2-1, with 11 bases matching TRBD2. Germline V gene data show CDR1 as LNHDA and CDR2 as SQIVND (reference sequence). V shed 7 bases, J shed 7 bases, and the junction held 9 bases outside the gene matches. The CDR3 is 15 amino acids. The CDR3: CASTEGLAVWNEQFF. The CDR3 region has the DNA TGTGCCAGTACTGAGGGACTAGCGGTTTGGAATGAGCAGTTCTTC.

J is TRBJ2-2 and V is TRBV10-1; 7 bases line up with TRBD1. The germline gives CDR1 WNHNN, CDR2 SYGVQD (reference sequence). This CDR3 is 13 amino acids long. Trimming removed 8 bases from V and 2 bases from J; junction bases left unmatched: 2. CDR3 nucleotides: TGCGCCAGCGGGACAGCCAACACCGGGGAGCTGTTTTTT. It encodes CASGTANTGELFF.

This chain joins TRBV5-1 and TRBJ2-7; TRBD2 might be the D (5 bases). Germline CDR1 SGHRS, CDR2 YFSETQ. With 2 bases removed from V and 7 bases from J, the gap between germline ends came to 13 bases. CDR3 length: 13 amino acids. CDR3 region: CASSFKPGIEQYF. The CDR3 DNA sequence: TGCGCCAGCAGCTTTAAGCCGGGGATAGAGCAGTACTTC.

This chain uses TRBV5-1 with TRBJ2-1, with 9 nucleotides matching TRBD1. The CDR3 length is 15 residues. Germline V gene lookup returns CDR1 SGHRS and CDR2 YFSETQ. The V segment lost 0 bases and the J segment 9 bases; nucleotides outside the gene matches: 7. The DNA for the CDR3 is TGCGCCAGCAGCTTGGAGGGACAGGGTTTCGGTGAGCAGTTCTTC. Amino acids: CASSLEGQGFGEQFF.

The count of this clone is one. The chain carries TRBV5-1 and TRBJ2-7, with 9 bases identical to TRBD1. The CDR3 spans 14 residues. V shed 6 bases, J shed 1 base, and the junction held 5 bases outside the gene matches. Per the germline V gene, CDR1 is SGHRS and CDR2 is YFSETQ. CDR3 DNA sequence: TGCGCCAGCACCCGGGACAGGGCTTCCTACGAGCAGTACTTC. It codes for CASTRDRASYEQYF.

The V gene is TRBV9, the J gene TRBJ2-3, with TRBD2 as a possible D gene (6 bases). V dropped 0 bases and J dropped 7 bases, with 18 bases sitting between them. The CDR3 runs 16 residues. Looked up from germline, CDR1 is SGDLS and CDR2 is YYNGEE. This chain's CDR3 is CASSVGGGVRAHTQYF. The CDR3 DNA sequence: TGTGCCAGCAGCGTAGGTGGCGGGGTACGAGCCCATACGCAGTATTTT.

The rearrangement uses TRBV7-8 and TRBJ2-5, with TRBD2 as a possible D gene (6 bases). Trimming removed 2 bases from V and 6 bases from J, with 13 bases in between. Per germline, CDR1 SGHVS and CDR2 FQNEAQ. The CDR3 covers 14 residues. CDR3 bases: TGTGCCAGCAGCTTAATTGGGACTTGGCAGACCCAGTACTTC. Amino acid sequence: CASSLIGTWQTQYF.

V usage is TRBV4-1 and J usage is TRBJ2-7; D perhaps matches TRBD2 (5 bases). CDR3 length: 14 residues. The germline V and J ends were trimmed by 4 bases and 2 bases, with 12 bases remaining between them. Germline CDR1 and CDR2: MGHRA and YSYEKL. This chain's CDR3 is CASSRGFGPYEQYF. The CDR3 DNA reads TGCGCCAGCAGCCGAGGGTTCGGCCCCTACGAGCAGTACTTC.

The chain carries TRBV7-2 and TRBJ1-2; D is perhaps TRBD1 (5 bases). V lost 1 base to trimming and J lost 0 bases, with 9 bases between them. Germline CDR1 and CDR2: SGHTA and FQGNSA. This CDR3 comprises 15 residues. The CDR3 sequence: CASSLVSGSNYGYTF. CDR3 nucleotides: TGTGCCAGCAGCTTAGTTTCAGGGTCTAACTATGGCTACACCTTC.

This clone appeared a few times. V usage is TRBV5-1 and J usage is TRBJ1-1; TRBD1 matches at 9 bases. Germline CDR1 is SGHRS and CDR2 is YFSETQ. Trimming took 3 bases from V and 1 from J; bases not matched to a gene: 1. This CDR3 is built from 14 residues. CDR3 coding DNA: TGCGCCAGCAGCTGGGGACAGGGGAACACTGAAGCTTTCTTT. The encoded protein is CASSWGQGNTEAFF.

The chain couples TRBV6-1 to TRBJ2-5; 7 bases fit TRBD1. CDR3 length equals 14 residues. The V gene's germline CDR1 is MNHNS and CDR2 SASEGT. Trimming removed 1 base from V and 7 bases from J; junction bases left unmatched: 6. The CDR3 coding sequence is TGTGCCAGCAGTGAAGGAGGGGGCGCCGGGACCCAGTACTTC. It is translated as CASSEGGGAGTQYF.

This rearrangement joins TRBV6-1 to TRBJ2-3, with 10 bases identical to TRBD2. This CDR3 comprises 14 residues. V lost 4 bases to trimming and J lost 7 bases; unmatched junction nucleotides: 5. Germline lookup yields CDR1 MNHNS and CDR2 SASEGT. DNA of the CDR3: TGTGCCAGCAGTGCTAGCGGGGGAGATAATACGCAGTATTTT. Translated, it gives CASSASGGDNTQYF.

The V call is TRBV10-3, the J call TRBJ1-1, with D tentatively TRBD1 (5 bases). V lost 0 bases to trimming and J lost 0 bases, with 8 bases between them. The CDR3 covers 15 residues. CDR1 and CDR2 (germline): ENHRY, SYGVKD. DNA for the CDR3: TGTGCCATCAGTGAGTCCCGGGGGTTGAACACTGAAGCTTTCTTT. Its translation: CAISESRGLNTEAFF.

V is TRBV6-5 and J is TRBJ2-7; 9 nucleotides align to TRBD1. The germline V gene has CDR1 MNHEY and CDR2 SVGAGI. The ends lost 5 bases at V and 2 bases at J; junction bases unmatched: 7. This CDR3 has 15 amino acids. The CDR3 DNA reads TGTGCCAGCAGTGCGACGACAGGGGGACCCTACGAGCAGTACTTC. This sequence encodes CASSATTGGPYEQYF.

This sequence joins TRBV19 and TRBJ1-5; no definite D call. Trimming removed 3 bases at V and 5 bases at J, with 11 bases between. Germline V gives CDR1 LNHDA, CDR2 SQIVND (reference sequence). The CDR3 totals 14 residues. CDR3 in amino acids: CASSMAAAYQPQHF. The CDR3 bases are TGTGCCAGTAGTATGGCGGCAGCGTATCAGCCCCAGCATTTT.